The subject of this entry is one T cell receptor (beta chain). This receptor's antigen is unknown. Base qualities are not recorded, but no much larger clone differs from it by a single base. Libraries came from the immunoSEQ multiplex PCR assay. TCRdb took this table from immuneACCESS and kept in-frame rearrangements with V and J called. Such tables lack part of the clones; where checked against another copy, unresolved V genes explain under half of the gap, and the rest is unexplained. This sample lists some 350 clones; approximately 81% were detected once. The ten largest clones add up to roughly 27% of the sample. This specimen comes from a study of circulating tumor DNA in untreated peripheral T-cell lymphoma (dated by TCRdb to 2020 to 2022). In terms of the full investigation: Serum samples were collected at baseline and serially during treatment to track circulating tumor DNA carrying tumor TCR clonotypes.

In a trial, the study monitored patients with peripheral T-cell lymphoma who were getting frontline treatment by applying next-generation sequencing to their T-cell receptor sequences. The CDR3 sequence holds 10 residues, the cysteine and phenylalanine included. CDR3 DNA is the only sequence kept; it has 30 bases, read in frame from the first base. Trimming takes 8 bases from V and 5 bases from J, and the germline ends sit 6 bases apart. CDR1 and CDR2 are read off the germline V gene as MNHGY and SVAAGI. The research as a whole found: ctDNA persistence did not always predict relapse, since two patients whose ctDNA remained detectable after therapy stayed in remission over approximately 10 years of follow-up. Of the approximately 24 patients who had serial samples, approximately 40% had cleared ctDNA after two cycles, and ctDNA that was still detectable after therapy showed a trend toward worse survival. Tumor-specific clonotypes were found in over 75% of patients, coming from 86% of baseline tissues and around 69% of baseline serum samples.

Recombination joined TRBV6-9 with TRBJ1-2, with no confidently assigned D gene. The TCR was taken from a human donor with peripheral T-cell lymphoma. Sequencing was performed on cell-free DNA from blood serum. The CDR3 is CASEEYGYTF. The sequence in DNA is TGTGCCAGCGAGGAATATGGCTACACCTTC.